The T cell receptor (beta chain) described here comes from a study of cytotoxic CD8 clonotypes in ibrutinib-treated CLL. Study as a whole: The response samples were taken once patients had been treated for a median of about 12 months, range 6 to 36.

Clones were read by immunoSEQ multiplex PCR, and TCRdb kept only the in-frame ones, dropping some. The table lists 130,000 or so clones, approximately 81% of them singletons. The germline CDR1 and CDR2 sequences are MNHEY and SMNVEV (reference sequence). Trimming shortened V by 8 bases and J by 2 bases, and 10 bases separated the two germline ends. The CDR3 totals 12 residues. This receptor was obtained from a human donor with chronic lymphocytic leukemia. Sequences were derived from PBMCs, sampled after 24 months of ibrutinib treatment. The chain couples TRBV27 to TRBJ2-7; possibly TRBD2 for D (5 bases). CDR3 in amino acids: CASRGFAYEQYF. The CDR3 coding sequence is TGTGCCAGCCGGGGTTTTGCCTACGAGCAGTACTTC.